The rows below give T cell receptor beta chains drawn from one sample of a study of identical twins. One entry per CDR3 protein, called by TCRdb with MiXCR from the 5' RACE reads. The sample carries approximately 300,000 distinct CDR3 sequences, over 8.5% recorded once. Separately, the same data were catalogued under a study of yellow fever vaccine responses in identical twins.

Material: CD8+ T cells sorted from blood. These receptor sequences come from a woman aged 18-29 years in good health. Each CDR3 is given without its conserved first and last residue.

cdr3_length v_call cdr3_aa
12 TRBV12-3/TRBV12-4 ASSAPGLAIEQY
12 TRBV4-3 ASSPATSTYEQY
15 TRBV9 ASSVGIRDRGDNEQF
16 TRBV6-2/TRBV6-3 ASSYSTRPSLTYNEQF
12 TRBV7-9 ASSAHDPKGELF
14 TRBV7-9 ASSPPPIASSYEQY
12 TRBV4-2 ASSHTGGSGELF
11 TRBV2 ASSDGTLETQY
10 TRBV9 ASGQGNQPQH
13 TRBV11-2 ASSSIQGEKAEAF
15 TRBV29-1 SVEGRGSASHSYEQY
14 TRBV4-3 ASSQDRRASVDEQY
13 TRBV7-8 ASNPGGGGPDTQY
12 TRBV20-1 SASGLVSYNEQF
14 TRBV9 ASSTDIDSLIDEQF
15 TRBV28 ASSLALAGTSTDTQY
13 TRBV4-3 ASSQDQVGAQPQH
14 TRBV21-1 ASSKLRRHRQETQY
11 TRBV14 ASSQDRINEQF
12 TRBV11-2 ASSLREGQETQY
13 TRBV4-3 ASSQNTDSTDTQY
14 TRBV10-3 AISESDKGASSPLH
12 TRBV20-1 SARRTSGKETQY
14 TRBV5-1 ASSPGAGVVDNEQF
22 TRBV27 ASSLLASPPSATEEGMSYNEQF
13 TRBV27 ASSVGGGVYNEQF
13 TRBV27 ASSPTRGAPYEQY